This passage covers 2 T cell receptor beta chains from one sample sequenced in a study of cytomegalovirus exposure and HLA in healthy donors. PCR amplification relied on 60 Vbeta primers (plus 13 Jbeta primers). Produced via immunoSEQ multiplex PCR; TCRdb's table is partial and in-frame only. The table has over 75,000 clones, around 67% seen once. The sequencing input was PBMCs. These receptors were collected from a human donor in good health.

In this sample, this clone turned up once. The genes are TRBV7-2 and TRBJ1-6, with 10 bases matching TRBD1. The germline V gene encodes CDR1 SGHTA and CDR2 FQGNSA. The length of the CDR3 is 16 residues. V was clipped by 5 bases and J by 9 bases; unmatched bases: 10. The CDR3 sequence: CASSPTPTGGVSPLHF. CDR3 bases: TGTGCCAGCAGCCCTACCCCGACAGGGGGCGTTTCACCCCTCCACTTT. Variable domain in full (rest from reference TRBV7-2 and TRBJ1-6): GAGVSQSPSNKVTEKGKDVELRCDPISGHTALYWYRQSLGQGLEFLIYFQGNSAPDKSGLPSDRFSAERTGGSVSTLTIQRTQQEDSAVYLCASSPTPTGGVSPLHFGNGTRLTVT.

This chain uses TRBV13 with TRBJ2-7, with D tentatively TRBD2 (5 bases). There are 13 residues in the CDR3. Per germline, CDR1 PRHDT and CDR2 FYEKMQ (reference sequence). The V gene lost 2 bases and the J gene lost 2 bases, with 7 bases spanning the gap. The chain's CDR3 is CASSLSGAYEQYF. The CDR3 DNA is TGTGCCAGCAGCTTAAGCGGTGCCTACGAGCAGTACTTC.